This entry concerns a single TCR beta chain. J lost 0 bases, V lost 1 base, and 4 bases had no gene match. This CDR3 comprises 17 residues. Per the germline V gene, CDR1 is LGHNA and CDR2 is YSLEER. This specimen comes from a study of blood T cell repertoires in COVID-19. TCRdb's copy holds only in-frame clones and misses some; the assay was immunoSEQ multiplex PCR. Among 200,000 to 250,000 clones listed, roughly 92% were seen once. This receptor was taken from a man in his sixties with COVID-19, enrolled during active disease. The material sequenced was peripheral blood. The V call is TRBV4-3, the J call TRBJ2-1; TRBD1 matches 9 bases. In DNA, the CDR3 is TGCGCCAGCAGCCAAGTCGGACAGGGGAGCTCCTACAATGAGCAGTTCTTC. The encoded protein is CASSQVGQGSSYNEQFF.